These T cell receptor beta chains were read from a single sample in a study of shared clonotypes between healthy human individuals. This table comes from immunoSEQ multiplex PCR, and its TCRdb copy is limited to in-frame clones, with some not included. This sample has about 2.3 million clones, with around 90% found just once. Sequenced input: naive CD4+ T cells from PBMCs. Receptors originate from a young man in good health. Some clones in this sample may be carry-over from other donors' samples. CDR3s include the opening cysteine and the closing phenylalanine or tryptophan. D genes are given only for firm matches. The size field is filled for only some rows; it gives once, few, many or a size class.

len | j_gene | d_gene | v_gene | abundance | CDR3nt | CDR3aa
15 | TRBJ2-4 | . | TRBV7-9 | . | TGTGCCAGCAGCCAACCCGGGGGGCGTTTGGACATTCAGTACTTC | CASSQPGGRLDIQYF
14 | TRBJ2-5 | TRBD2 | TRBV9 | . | TGTGCCAGCAGCGGCGGGAGAGGAGGGGAGACCCAGTACTTC | CASSGGRGGETQYF
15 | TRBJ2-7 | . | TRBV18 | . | TGTGCCAGCTCACCGTTAGCCAGCGCCTCCTACGAGCAGTACTTC | CASSPLASASYEQYF
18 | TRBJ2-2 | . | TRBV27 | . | TGTGCCAGCATTACCCGTGGGGGCACGGCCGCGAACACCGGGGAGCTGTTTTTT | CASITRGGTAANTGELFF
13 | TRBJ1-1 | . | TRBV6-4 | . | TGTGCCAGCAGTGTCGAGATGAACACTGAAGCTTTCTTT | CASSVEMNTEAFF
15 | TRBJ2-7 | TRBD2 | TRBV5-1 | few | TGCGCCAGCAGCTTTCTAGCGGGAAGCTCCTACGAGCAGTACTTC | CASSFLAGSSYEQYF
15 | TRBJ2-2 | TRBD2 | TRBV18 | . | TGTGCCAGCTCGGTCGGGAGGGCCGTCACCGGGGAGCTGTTTTTT | CASSVGRAVTGELFF
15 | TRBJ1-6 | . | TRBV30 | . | TGTGCCTGGACGCCCCGGACAGCTTACAATTCACCCCTCCACTTT | CAWTPRTAYNSPLHF
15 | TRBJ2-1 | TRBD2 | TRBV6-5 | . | TGTGCCAGCAGTTACCGGGGGGTCTATTCCCCAGAGCAGTTCTTC | CASSYRGVYSPEQFF
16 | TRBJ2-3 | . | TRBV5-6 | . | TGTGCCAGCAGCTTGATCCGGACGTATAGCACAGATACGCAGTATTTT | CASSLIRTYSTDTQYF
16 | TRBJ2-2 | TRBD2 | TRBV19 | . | TGTGCCAGTAGTACAAGCGGGGCAATCAACACCGGGGAGCTGTTTTTT | CASSTSGAINTGELFF
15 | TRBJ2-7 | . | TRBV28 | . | TGTGCCAGCAGTTTAAGCGGGACAGCGGACTACGAGCAGTACTTC | CASSLSGTADYEQYF
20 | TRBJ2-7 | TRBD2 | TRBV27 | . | TGTGCCAGCAGTTTAGCCCGCGGGCGGGCAAGCGGGAGTGTCACCTACGAGCAGTACTTC | CASSLARGRASGSVTYEQYF
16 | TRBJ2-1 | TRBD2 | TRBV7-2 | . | TGTGCCAGCAGCTTAGGGCTAGCGGGAGGTGACAATGAGCAGTTCTTC | CASSLGLAGGDNEQFF
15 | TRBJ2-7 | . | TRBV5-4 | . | TGTGCCAGCAGCTTTCTCCACGGTGGCTCCTACGAGCAGTACTTC | CASSFLHGGSYEQYF
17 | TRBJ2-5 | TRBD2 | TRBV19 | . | TGTGCCAGTAGAGCCACACGACAGACTAGCGGGAGAGAGACCCAGTACTTC | CASRATRQTSGRETQYF
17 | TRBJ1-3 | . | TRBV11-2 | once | TGTGCCAGCAGCTTAGGAGGTATGGGGAATTCTGGAAACACCATATATTTT | CASSLGGMGNSGNTIYF
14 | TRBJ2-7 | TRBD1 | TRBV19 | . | TGTGCCAGTAGTATAGATCCGGACAGGGGCAAGCAGTACTTC | CASSIDPDRGKQYF
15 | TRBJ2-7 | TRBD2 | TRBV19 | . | TGTGCCAGTCGCCCGGATAGCGGGATGCGGGCCGAGCAGTACTTC | CASRPDSGMRAEQYF
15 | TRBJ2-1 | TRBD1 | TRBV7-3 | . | TGTGCCAGCAGCCAACAGGACAGGGGGCATAATGAGCAGTTCTTC | CASSQQDRGHNEQFF
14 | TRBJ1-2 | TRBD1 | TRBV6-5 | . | TGTGCCAGCAGTTATTCGGGACAGGGGTATGGCTACACCTTC | CASSYSGQGYGYTF
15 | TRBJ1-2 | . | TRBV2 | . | TGTGCCAGCAGTGTTTTGGATGGGGTCGGAAATGGCTACACCTTC | CASSVLDGVGNGYTF
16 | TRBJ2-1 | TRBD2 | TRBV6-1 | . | TGTGCCAGCAGTGCCGGGACTAGCGGGAGCTACAATGAGCAGTTCTTC | CASSAGTSGSYNEQFF
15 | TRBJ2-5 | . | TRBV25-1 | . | TGTGCCAGCAGTGAGAAGTCGTGGTGGGCCGAGACCCAGTACTTC | CASSEKSWWAETQYF
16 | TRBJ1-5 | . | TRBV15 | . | TGTGCCACCAGCAGACGCGGGGGATATAGCAATCAGCCCCAGCATTTT | CATSRRGGYSNQPQHF
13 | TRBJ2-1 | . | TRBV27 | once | TGTGCCAGCAGTTTGGTCCTCGACAATGAGCAGTTCTTC | CASSLVLDNEQFF
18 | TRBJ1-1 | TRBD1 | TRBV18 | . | TGTGCCAGCTCACTTATAGGGACAGGGGGGGCTTCTTCCACTGAAGCTTTCTTT | CASSLIGTGGASSTEAFF
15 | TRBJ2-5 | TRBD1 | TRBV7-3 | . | TGTGCCAGCAGCTTATTGGGACAGGGGTCCGAGACCCAGTACTTC | CASSLLGQGSETQYF